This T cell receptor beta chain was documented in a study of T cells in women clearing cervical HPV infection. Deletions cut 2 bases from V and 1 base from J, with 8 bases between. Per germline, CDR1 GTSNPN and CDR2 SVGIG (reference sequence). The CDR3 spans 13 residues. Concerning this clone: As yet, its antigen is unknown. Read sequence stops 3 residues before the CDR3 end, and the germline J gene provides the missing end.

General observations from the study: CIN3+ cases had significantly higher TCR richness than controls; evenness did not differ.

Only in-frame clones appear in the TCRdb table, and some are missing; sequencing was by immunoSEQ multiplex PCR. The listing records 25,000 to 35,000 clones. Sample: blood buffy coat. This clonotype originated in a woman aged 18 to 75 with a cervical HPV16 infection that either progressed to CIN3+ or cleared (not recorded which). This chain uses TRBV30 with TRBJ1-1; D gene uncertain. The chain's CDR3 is CAWSQVRNTEAFF. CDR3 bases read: TGTGCCTGGAGTCAGGTAAGGAACACTGAA.